This T cell receptor beta chain was captured by sequencing in a study of OX40 agonist ivuxolimab in advanced cancers. For the study at large: An agonistic human IgG2 monoclonal antibody against OX40 (CD134) was given. Of the patients, three showed partial responses, one with hepatocellular carcinoma and two with cutaneous melanoma.

The repertoire was sequenced with immunoSEQ multiplex PCR; TCRdb's copy has only in-frame clones and lacks some. The sample yields about 69,000 clones, roughly nine tenths seen once. The timepoints at which blood was sampled were baseline, cycle 4 day 1, and cycle 7 day 1. V lost 4 bases, J lost 0 bases, and 16 bases lay in between. Germline V gene lookup returns CDR1 KGHSH and CDR2 LQKENI. The CDR3 is 17 amino acids. The chain employs TRBV18 and TRBJ2-1; weak D call: TRBD2 (5 bases). The sample here was CD4+ or CD8+ T cells sorted from blood, taken in a trial of the OX40 agonist ivuxolimab. The source is an adult with an advanced solid tumor such as melanoma, head and neck, liver or kidney cancer. The DNA for the CDR3 is TGTGCCAGCTCACGCGAGACTACCTCAGGCTCCTACAATGAGCAGTTCTTC. Residues: CASSRETTSGSYNEQFF. The variable domain in full, with the rest retrieved from reference TRBV18 and TRBJ2-1, is NAGVMQNPRHLVRRRGQEARLRCSPMKGHSHVYWYRQLPEEGLKFMVYLQKENIIDESGMPKERFSAEFPKEGPSILRIQQVVRGDSAAYFCASSRETTSGSYNEQFFGPGTRLTVL.